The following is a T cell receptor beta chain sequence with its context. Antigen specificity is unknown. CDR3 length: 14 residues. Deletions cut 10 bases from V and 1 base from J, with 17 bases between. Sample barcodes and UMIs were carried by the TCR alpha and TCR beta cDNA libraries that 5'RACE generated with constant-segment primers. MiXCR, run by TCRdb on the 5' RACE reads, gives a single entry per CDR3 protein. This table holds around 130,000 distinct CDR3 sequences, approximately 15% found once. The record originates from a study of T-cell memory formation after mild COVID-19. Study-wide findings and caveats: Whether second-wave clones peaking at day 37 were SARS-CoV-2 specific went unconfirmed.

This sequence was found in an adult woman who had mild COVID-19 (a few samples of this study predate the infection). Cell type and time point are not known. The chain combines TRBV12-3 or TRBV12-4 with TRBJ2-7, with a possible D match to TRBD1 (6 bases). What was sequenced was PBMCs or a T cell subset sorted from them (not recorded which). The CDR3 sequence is CATRQRGSSYEQYF. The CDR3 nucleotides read TGTGCCACCCGCCAAAGGGGGTCATCCTACGAGCAGTACTTC.